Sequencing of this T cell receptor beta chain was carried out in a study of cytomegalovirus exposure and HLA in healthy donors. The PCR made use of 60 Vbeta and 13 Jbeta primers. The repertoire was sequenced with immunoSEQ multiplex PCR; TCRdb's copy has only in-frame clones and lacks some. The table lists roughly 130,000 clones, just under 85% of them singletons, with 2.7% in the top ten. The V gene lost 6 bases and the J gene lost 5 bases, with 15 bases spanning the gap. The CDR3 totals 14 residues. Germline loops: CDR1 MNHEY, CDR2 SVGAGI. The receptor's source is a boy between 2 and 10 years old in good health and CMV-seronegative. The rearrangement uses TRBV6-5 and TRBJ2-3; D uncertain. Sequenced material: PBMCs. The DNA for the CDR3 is TGTGCCAGCAGCGGCGGTTTTTCACAAGATACGCAGTATTTT. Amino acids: CASSGGFSQDTQYF.